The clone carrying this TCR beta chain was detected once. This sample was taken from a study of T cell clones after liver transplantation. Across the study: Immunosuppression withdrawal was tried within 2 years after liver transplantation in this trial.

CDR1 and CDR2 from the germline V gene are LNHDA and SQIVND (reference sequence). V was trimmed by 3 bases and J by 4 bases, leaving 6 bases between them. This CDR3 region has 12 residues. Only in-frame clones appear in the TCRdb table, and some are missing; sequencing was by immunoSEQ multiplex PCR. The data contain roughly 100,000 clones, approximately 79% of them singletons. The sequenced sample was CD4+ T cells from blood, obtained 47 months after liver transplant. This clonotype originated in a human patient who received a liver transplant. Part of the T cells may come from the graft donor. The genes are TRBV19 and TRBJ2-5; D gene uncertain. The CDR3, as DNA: TGTGCCAGTAGTATGTCCGTAGAGACCCAGTACTTC. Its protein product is CASSMSVETQYF.